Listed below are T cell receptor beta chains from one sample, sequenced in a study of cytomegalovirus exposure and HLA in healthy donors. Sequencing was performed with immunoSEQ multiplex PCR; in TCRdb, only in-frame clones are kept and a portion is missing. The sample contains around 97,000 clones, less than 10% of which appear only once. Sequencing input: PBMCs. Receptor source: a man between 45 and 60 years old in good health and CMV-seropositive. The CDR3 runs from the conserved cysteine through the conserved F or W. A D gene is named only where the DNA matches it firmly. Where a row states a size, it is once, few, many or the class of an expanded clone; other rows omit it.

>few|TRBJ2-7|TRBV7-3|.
TGTGCCAGCAGCTTAACGGGGGCTAGCGAGCAGTACTTC
CASSLTGASEQYF
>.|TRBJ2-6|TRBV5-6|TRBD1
TGTGCCAGCAGCATCCGGGACAGGGGGTTTAGCTCTGGGGCCAACGTCCTGACTTTC
CASSIRDRGFSSGANVLTF
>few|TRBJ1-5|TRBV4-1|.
TGCGCCAGCAGCCAAGATAACAGTCGAAATCAGCCCCAGCATTTT
CASSQDNSRNQPQHF
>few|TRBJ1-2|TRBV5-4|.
TGTGCCAGCAGCTTCTCGACAGATAACTATGGCTACACCTTC
CASSFSTDNYGYTF
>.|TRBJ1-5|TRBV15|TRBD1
TGTGCCACCAGCAGAGGCTCTAAGCAGGGGGCCCAGCCCCAGCATTTT
CATSRGSKQGAQPQHF
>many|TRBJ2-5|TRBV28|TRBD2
TGTGCCAGCAGTGGGGCGACTAGCGGGAGGGGAGAGACCCAGTACTTC
CASSGATSGRGETQYF
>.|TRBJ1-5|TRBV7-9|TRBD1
TGTGCCAGCAGCCCGGATCGACAGGGTTGGGGACAGCCCCAGCATTTT
CASSPDRQGWGQPQHF
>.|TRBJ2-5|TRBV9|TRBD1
TGTGCCAGCAGCGTAAGTGGGGGACAGGTCCAAGAGACCCAGTACTTC
CASSVSGGQVQETQYF
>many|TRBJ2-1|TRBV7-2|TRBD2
TGTGCCAGCAGCGTAAGACTAGCGGGAGGGCGGAACAATGAGCAGTTCTTC
CASSVRLAGGRNNEQFF
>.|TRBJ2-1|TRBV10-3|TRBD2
TGTGCCATCAGTGAAAAGACTAGCGAAAACGACAATGAGCAGTTCTTC
CAISEKTSENDNEQFF
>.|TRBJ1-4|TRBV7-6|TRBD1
TGTGCCAGCAGCTTGACACAGGGGCAGAGGCTTAATGAAAAACTGTTTTTT
CASSLTQGQRLNEKLFF
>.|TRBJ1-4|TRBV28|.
TGTGCCAGCAGTTTACCCCGGGGGGGAGGGGAAAAACTGTTTTTT
CASSLPRGGGEKLFF
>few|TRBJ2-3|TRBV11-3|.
TGTGCCAGCAGCCCCAGCCGGGAGACAGATACGCAGTATTTT
CASSPSRETDTQYF
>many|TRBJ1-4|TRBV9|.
TGTGCCAGCAGCGTACAGGCCACTAATGAAAAACTGTTTTTT
CASSVQATNEKLFF
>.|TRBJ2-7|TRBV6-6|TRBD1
TGTGCCAGCACCCCCCCTGGGGAAAGGGGGCCCTACGAGCAGTACTTC
CASTPPGERGPYEQYF
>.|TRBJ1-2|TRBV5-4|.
TGTGCCAGCAGCTTAGAGCCGGGGGTGGTTTCCTCACTAGCTAACTATGGCTACACCTTC
CASSLEPGVVSSLANYGYTF
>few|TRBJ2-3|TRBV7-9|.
TGTGCCAGCAGCTTAGCGGAGTCAAGGGGCTCAGATACGCAGTATTTT
CASSLAESRGSDTQYF
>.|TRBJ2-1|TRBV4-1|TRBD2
TGCGCCAGCAGCCAGGGTAGCGGGAGGGCCCCCCATAAGCAGTTCTTC
CASSQGSGRAPHKQFF
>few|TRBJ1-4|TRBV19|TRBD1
TGTGCCAGTAGCCCTGACAGGGGTGACGAACTGTTTTTT
CASSPDRGDELFF
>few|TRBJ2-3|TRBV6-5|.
TGTGCCAGCAGTTACGGGCAGTTAAGCACAGATACGCAGTATTTT
CASSYGQLSTDTQYF
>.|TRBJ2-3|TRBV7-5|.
TGTGCCAGAAGCTGGCGGGGAACTAGCACAGATACGCAGTATTTT
CARSWRGTSTDTQYF
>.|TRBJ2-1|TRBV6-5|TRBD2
TGTGCCAGCAGTTATAGCGGGGTGGGTTACAATGAGCAGTTCTTC
CASSYSGVGYNEQFF
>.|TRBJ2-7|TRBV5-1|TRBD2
TGCGCCAGCAGGGCGGGACTAGCGGGAGTCGAGCAGTACTTC
CASRAGLAGVEQYF
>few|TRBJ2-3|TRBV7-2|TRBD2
TGTGCCAGCAGCTCACCCCGACTAGCGCACTATCTAGATACGCAGTATTTT
CASSSPRLAHYLDTQYF
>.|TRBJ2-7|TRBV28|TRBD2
TGTGCCAGCAGTTTCCCGGGGGGAGGGTACGAGCAGTACTTC
CASSFPGGGYEQYF
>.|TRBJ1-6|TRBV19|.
TGTGCCAGTAGGAGGGTTCGTAATTCACCCCTCCACTTT
CASRRVRNSPLHF
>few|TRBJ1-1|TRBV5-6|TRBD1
TGTGCCAGCAGCTATACAGGGGTTGAAGCTTTCTTT
CASSYTGVEAFF
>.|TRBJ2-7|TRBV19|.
TGTGCCAGTAGTATTGGGCCGCTGATCTACGAGCAGTACTTC
CASSIGPLIYEQYF
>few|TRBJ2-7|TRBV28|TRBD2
TGTGCCAGCAGTTCCTCGAAACTAGCGGGGTGGGGGGGGTCCTACGAGCAGTACTTC
CASSSSKLAGWGGSYEQYF
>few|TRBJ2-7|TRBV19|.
TGTGCCAGTAGTATAGACGAGGAATCCTACGAGCAGTACTTC
CASSIDEESYEQYF
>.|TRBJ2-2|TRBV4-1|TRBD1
TGCGCCAGCAGCCAAGATTCCCTGGGACAGGGCGGTAAAGGGGAGCTGTTTTTT
CASSQDSLGQGGKGELFF
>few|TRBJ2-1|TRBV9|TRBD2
TGTGCCAGCAGCCCGACTAGCGGGAGACCTAACCGCTTCTACAATGAGCAGTTCTTC
CASSPTSGRPNRFYNEQFF
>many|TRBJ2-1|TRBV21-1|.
TGTGCCAGCAGCAAAGAGCCCCGACAACTAGCGGTTACCTGGGGCTCCTACAATGAGCAGTTCTTC
CASSKEPRQLAVTWGSYNEQFF
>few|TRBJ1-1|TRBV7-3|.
TGTGCCAGCAGCGCGGTTCTGAACACTGAAGCTTTCTTT
CASSAVLNTEAFF
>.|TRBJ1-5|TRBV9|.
TGTGCCAGCAGCGTCGGACAGTCCAATCAGCCCCAGCATTTT
CASSVGQSNQPQHF
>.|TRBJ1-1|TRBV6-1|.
TGTGCCAGCAGTGAAGGAATAGAGAACACTGAAGCTTTCTTT
CASSEGIENTEAFF
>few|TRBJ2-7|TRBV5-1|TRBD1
TGCGCCAGCAGCCCGACAGGGGTGAGAGACGAGCAGTACTTC
CASSPTGVRDEQYF
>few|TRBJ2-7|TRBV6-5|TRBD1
TGTGCCAGCAGTACCCTGTTACAGGGGAACGAGCAGTACTTC
CASSTLLQGNEQYF
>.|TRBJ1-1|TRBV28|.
TGTGCCAGCAGTATGGACATCGGGGGCACTGAAGCTTTCTTT
CASSMDIGGTEAFF
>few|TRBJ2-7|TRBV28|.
TGTGCCAGCAGTCTTAGACAGAACGAGCAGTACTTC
CASSLRQNEQYF
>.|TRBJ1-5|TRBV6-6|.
TGTGCCACCAAAACGGGTTCGGATAATCAGCCCCAGCATTTT
CATKTGSDNQPQHF
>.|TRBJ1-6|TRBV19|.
TGTGCCAGTACCTGGGGCGCAGGAACGTTTAATTCACCCCTCCACTTT
CASTWGAGTFNSPLHF
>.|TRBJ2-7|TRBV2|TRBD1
TGTGCCAGCACCGGACAGGGGAGGAACGAGCAGTACTTC
CASTGQGRNEQYF
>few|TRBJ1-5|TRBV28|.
TGTGCCAGCAGTAACCGGGACATTCCGGGCAATCAGCCCCAGCATTTT
CASSNRDIPGNQPQHF
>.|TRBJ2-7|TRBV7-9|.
TGTGCCAGCAGCCCTACCCCCTACGAGCAGTACTTC
CASSPTPYEQYF
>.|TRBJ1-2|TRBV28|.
TGTGCCAGCAGTTTACCAGGGAACTATGGCTACACCTTC
CASSLPGNYGYTF